The 24 T cell receptor beta chains presented below share a single source sample, sequenced in a study of T cell repertoires in cytomegalovirus infection. One entry per CDR3 protein results from TCRdb running MiXCR on the reads. The sample records about 360,000 distinct CDR3 sequences, around a sixth being singletons. The sequencing input was PBMCs. The source of these receptors is a human donor in good health (CMV status not recorded). Some clones in this sample may be carry-over from other donors' samples.

This clonotype has a count of ten or more. An end of the junction differs from the germline gene, which may be a read error. The chain couples TRBV7-2 to TRBJ2-4, with D unresolved. Germline loops: CDR1 SGHTA, CDR2 FQGNSA. This CDR3 contains 14 residues. The CDR3 loop reads CASSLEIAENIQYF. The CDR3 DNA follows: TGTGCCAGCAGCTTAGAAATAGCCGAAAACATTCAGTACTTC. Based on the CDR3 plus reference TRBV7-2 and TRBJ2-4, the full variable domain is GAGVSQSPSNKVTEKGKDVELRCDPISGHTALYWYRQSLGQGLEFLIYFQGNSAPDKSGLPSDRFSAERTGGSVSTLTIQRTQQEDSAVYLCASSLEIAENIQYFGAGTRLSVL.

This sequence joins TRBV11-3 and TRBJ1-1; D is possibly TRBD1 (5 bases). The CDR3 contains 14 residues. Per the germline V gene, CDR1 is SGHNT and CDR2 is YENEEA. V was pared by 4 bases and J by 3 bases, with 12 bases between. The DNA for the CDR3 is TGTGCCAGCAGCTCTTCTCAGGGTGACACTGAAGCTTTCTTT. It codes for CASSSSQGDTEAFF.

The chain links TRBV4-2 to TRBJ1-3; D ambiguous. The germline gives CDR1 LGHNA, CDR2 YNFKEQ. This CDR3 comprises 17 residues. The ends were cut back, 0 bases at V and 0 bases at J, with 12 bases in the middle. The CDR3 here is CASSQDQAQLSGNTIYF. The CDR3 nucleotides read TGTGCCAGCAGCCAAGATCAAGCACAGCTCTCTGGAAACACCATATATTTT.

This chain links TRBV28 with TRBJ1-5; D is ambiguous. The length of the CDR3 is 15 residues. Germline CDR1 is MDHEN and CDR2 is SYDVKM. Trimming left V 2 bases short and J 1 base short, with 9 bases between. Written as DNA, the CDR3 is TGTGCCAGCAGTTTAAGTCAATCGAGCAATCAGCCCCAGCATTTT. Residues: CASSLSQSSNQPQHF.

This chain connects TRBV12-3 or TRBV12-4 to TRBJ1-3, with D unclear. The CDR3 covers 14 residues. Trimming stripped 3 bases from V and 0 bases from J, with 6 bases between. The CDR3, as DNA: TGTGCCAGCAGTTTCCGTCGCTCTGGAAACACCATATATTTT. Translated: CASSFRRSGNTIYF.

This clonotype was seen a few times. The V gene is TRBV19, the J gene TRBJ2-2; tentatively, D is TRBD1 or TRBD2 (5 bases each). The CDR3 loop spans 14 amino acids. The ends were cut back, 4 bases at V and 4 bases at J, with 10 bases in the middle. Germline assignment: CDR1 LNHDA and CDR2 SQIVND (reference sequence). The CDR3 DNA reads as TGTGCCAGTAGTAGAGGGGTGAGCACCGGGGAGCTGTTTTTT. This gives the protein CASSRGVSTGELFF.

This clonotype was found many times. This rearrangement joins TRBV9 to TRBJ1-2; 7 nucleotides line up with TRBD1. The CDR3 is 13 amino acids. Germline CDR1 is SGDLS and CDR2 is YYNGEE. J lost 3 bases, V lost 4 bases, and 3 bases had no gene match. Here the CDR3 reads CASSPRGDYGYTF. CDR3 nucleotide sequence: TGTGCCAGCAGCCCCAGGGGGGACTATGGCTACACCTTC.

This chain uses TRBV7-2 with TRBJ1-5; D is perhaps TRBD1 (5 bases). Germline-derived CDR1 and CDR2 are SGHTA and FQGNSA. The CDR3 is made up of 19 amino acids. Trimming left V 4 bases short and J 0 bases short, with 22 bases between. Here the CDR3 DNA reads TGTGCCAGCAGCTCCACTCCCCGACAGACCGACAATAGCAATCAGCCCCAGCATTTT. It translates to CASSSTPRQTDNSNQPQHF.

The chain carries TRBV28 and TRBJ2-7; TRBD1 matches at 9 bases. The CDR3 contains 15 residues. The junction had 10 bases not matched to a gene; V was cut back by 4 bases and J by 6 bases. The germline CDR1 and CDR2 sequences are MDHEN and SYDVKM. The CDR3 loop is CASSYAGTGPGEQYF. The CDR3 DNA follows: TGTGCCAGCAGTTACGCAGGGACAGGGCCGGGCGAGCAGTACTTC.

This clonotype was seen a few times. V is TRBV2 and J is TRBJ1-5; 8 bases align to TRBD1. V lost 6 bases, J lost 0 bases, and 7 bases stayed unmatched. CDR1 SNHLY and CDR2 FYNNEI come from the germline V gene. This CDR3 spans 16 amino acids. The CDR3, as DNA: TGTGCCAGCAGCGATGGGACAGGCGATAGCAATCAGCCCCAGCATTTT. Translating it yields CASSDGTGDSNQPQHF.

This clonotype was detected ten times or more. The chain combines TRBV10-3 with TRBJ1-1, with TRBD1 identical over 9 bases. Germline CDR1 is ENHRY and CDR2 is SYGVKD. The CDR3 sequence is 15 residues long. Germline trimming cut 10 bases from V and 0 bases from J; bases unmatched to any gene: 9. Here the CDR3 DNA reads TGTGCCAGCAGGCCCGGACAGGGGTTGAACACTGAAGCTTTCTTT. Protein: CASRPGQGLNTEAFF.

This clonotype was detected only a few times. The J gene is TRBJ2-3, the V gene TRBV6-5, with no clear D. V lost 8 bases and J lost 2, with 11 bases in between. Germline-derived CDR1 and CDR2 are MNHEY and SVGAGI. This CDR3 contains 13 residues. The CDR3 nucleotides read TGTGCCAGCCAACGGACCCTCACAGATACGCAGTATTTT. Its protein product is CASQRTLTDTQYF.

As to this clonotype: One end of the junction is discordant with germline, which a read error may explain. This chain links TRBV20-1 with TRBJ1-1; D is undetermined. Per the germline V gene, CDR1 is DFQATT and CDR2 is SNEGSKA (reference sequence). The CDR3 is made up of 15 amino acids. CDR3 residues: CSARDPKRGSTEVFF. CDR3 in DNA: TGCAGTGCTAGAGACCCTAAGCGGGGATCGACTGAAGTTTTCTTT.

The J gene is TRBJ1-2, the V gene TRBV12-3 or TRBV12-4; 7 positions agree with TRBD1. With V trimmed by 5 bases and J by 6 bases, 9 bases remained unmatched. This CDR3 has 14 residues. The CDR3 loop reads CASSPGGGSDGYTF. The CDR3 DNA reads as TGTGCCAGCAGTCCAGGGGGGGGCTCGGATGGCTACACCTTC.

This clonotype has more than one count but fewer than ten. The gene calls are TRBV7-2 and TRBJ2-2, with 9 bases aligning to TRBD2. The CDR3 is 16 residues long. Losses at the gene ends were 5 bases for V and 1 base for J; bases not matched to a gene: 5. Germline-derived CDR1 and CDR2 are SGHTA and FQGNSA. CDR3 loop: CASSLGLAMNTGELFF. The DNA of the CDR3 is TGTGCCAGCAGCCTGGGACTAGCTATGAACACCGGGGAGCTGTTTTTT.

This clonotype was seen more than once but under ten times. The chain is built from TRBV20-1 and TRBJ2-5; the match to TRBD2 covers 12 bases. CDR1 and CDR2 from the germline V gene are DFQATT and SNEGSKA (reference sequence). Trimming took 3 bases from V and 3 from J; bases not matched to a gene: 5. The length of the CDR3 is 15 residues. CDR3 residues: CSASPRTSGKETQYF. The CDR3 DNA reads as TGCAGTGCTAGCCCCAGGACTAGCGGGAAAGAGACCCAGTACTTC.

The rearrangement links TRBV28 to TRBJ1-2; D call uncertain. V was shortened by 8 bases and J by 5 bases, with 12 bases between the two germline ends. Germline CDR1 MDHEN, CDR2 SYDVKM. The CDR3 totals 12 residues. DNA of the CDR3: TGTGCCAGCCCCTTAAGAGGATATGGCTACACCTTC. Translating it yields CASPLRGYGYTF.

This clonotype was picked up a small number of times. V is TRBV10-3 and J is TRBJ2-2; TRBD2 aligns across 7 bases. The germline gives CDR1 ENHRY, CDR2 SYGVKD. The CDR3 consists of 14 residues. Germline trimming cut 7 bases from V and 6 bases from J; bases unmatched to any gene: 8. The DNA of the CDR3 is TGTGCCATCAAGGGCGGGGGAATAGCCGGGGAGCTGTTTTTT. Translating it yields CAIKGGGIAGELFF.

In this sample, this clonotype turned up a few times. The genes are TRBV6-6 and TRBJ1-1, with TRBD1 matching over 10 bases. CDR1 MNHNY and CDR2 SVGAGI come from the germline V gene (reference sequence). V gave up 6 bases and J gave up 1 base; unmatched junction bases: 8. CDR3 length: 16 residues. As DNA, the CDR3 is TGTGCCAGCAGGCCTCGGACAGGGGGAACGAACACTGAAGCTTTCTTT. Its translation: CASRPRTGGTNTEAFF.

This clonotype appeared many times. The rearrangement uses TRBV7-2 and TRBJ1-2; TRBD1 matches 9 bases. V lost 2 bases, J lost 5 bases, and 6 bases stayed unmatched. This CDR3 spans 15 amino acids. The germline V gene has CDR1 SGHTA and CDR2 FQGNSA. CDR3 protein: CASSLKSGTGYGYTF. The CDR3 DNA is TGTGCCAGCAGCTTAAAATCCGGGACAGGGTATGGCTACACCTTC.

This clonotype occurred a few times. The V gene is TRBV2, the J gene TRBJ2-3; 10 bases map to TRBD1. Germline trimming cut 3 bases from V and 4 bases from J; bases unmatched to any gene: 4. This CDR3 is 15 amino acids long. CDR1 is SNHLY, CDR2 FYNNEI, per germline. This CDR3 is CASSEGTGAADTQYF. The DNA of the CDR3 is TGTGCCAGCAGTGAGGGGACAGGGGCGGCAGATACGCAGTATTTT.

The rearrangement links TRBV7-9 to TRBJ1-5; tentatively, D is TRBD1 (5 bases). From germline, CDR1 is SEHNR and CDR2 FQNEAQ (reference sequence). The CDR3 length is 14 residues. V lost 4 bases, J lost 5 bases, and 12 bases lay in between. The CDR3 spells CASSSGPDYQPQHF. In nucleotides, the CDR3 is TGTGCCAGCAGCTCGGGACCCGACTATCAGCCCCAGCATTTT. The whole variable domain, filled in from reference TRBV7-9 and TRBJ1-5, reads DTGVSQNPRHKITKRGQNVTFRCDPISEHNRLYWYRQTLGQGPEFLTYFQNEAQLEKSRLLSDRFSAERPKGSFSTLEIQRTEQGDSAMYLCASSSGPDYQPQHFGDGTRLSIL.

This chain joins TRBV5-1 and TRBJ2-3, with TRBD1 matching over 10 bases. With V trimmed by 0 bases and J by 2 bases, 6 bases remained unmatched. CDR1 is SGHRS and CDR2 is YFSETQ in the germline V gene. This CDR3 has 17 residues. CDR3 protein: CASSLAGTGDYTDTQYF. CDR3 DNA: TGCGCCAGCAGCTTGGCAGGGACAGGGGACTACACAGATACGCAGTATTTT.

Many counts were recorded for this clonotype. The genes are TRBV7-9 and TRBJ2-1; 14 bases line up with TRBD2. V shed 7 bases and J 7 bases; nucleotides not matched to a gene: 6. Germline CDR1 is SEHNR and CDR2 is FQNEAQ (reference sequence). The CDR3 spans 15 residues. CDR3 protein: CASNPGLAGGNEQFF. The CDR3 region has the DNA TGTGCCAGCAACCCCGGACTAGCGGGAGGAAATGAGCAGTTCTTC.